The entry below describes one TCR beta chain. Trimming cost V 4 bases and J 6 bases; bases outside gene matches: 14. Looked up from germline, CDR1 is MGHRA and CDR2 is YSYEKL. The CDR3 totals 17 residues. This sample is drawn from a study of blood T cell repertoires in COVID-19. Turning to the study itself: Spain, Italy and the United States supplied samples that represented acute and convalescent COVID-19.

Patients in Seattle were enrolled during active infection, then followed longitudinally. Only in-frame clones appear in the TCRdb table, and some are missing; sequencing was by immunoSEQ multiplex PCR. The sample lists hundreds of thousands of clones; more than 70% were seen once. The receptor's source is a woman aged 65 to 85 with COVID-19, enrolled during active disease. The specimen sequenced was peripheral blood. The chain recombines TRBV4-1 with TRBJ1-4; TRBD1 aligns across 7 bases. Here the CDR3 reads CASSPIGLARGHEKLFF. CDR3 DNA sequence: TGCGCCAGCAGCCCCATTGGACTGGCAAGGGGGCATGAAAAACTGTTTTTT.